The 19 T cell receptor beta chains below come from one sample, sequenced in a study of follicular helper T cells after annual influenza vaccination. Time point denoted: 2015-2016 season, 7 days after influenza vaccination. The assay was immunoSEQ multiplex PCR, and TCRdb's table has in-frame clones only and misses some. The sample has roughly 5,700 clones; almost 85% are singletons. The sequences come from CXCR5+ CD38- circulating T follicular helper cells from blood, collected 7 days after influenza vaccination. Subset here: circulating Tfh, non-naive CD4+CXCR5+PD-1+ (ICOS+CD38+ or ICOS-CD38-). The receptors were sampled from an adult who received the influenza vaccine.

The DNA for the CDR3 is TGTGCCAGCAGCTTAGCCGTAGACAGGGCTGGCTACACCTTC. It is translated as CASSLAVDRAGYTF. The chain joins TRBV11-1 to TRBJ1-2, with 7 bases lining up with TRBD1. V lost 0 bases to trimming and J lost 7 bases; unmatched junction nucleotides: 5. CDR3 length: 14 residues. Germline CDR1 is SGHAT and CDR2 is FQDESV (reference sequence).

For this clone: At one boundary the junction diverges from the germline segment, which might be a read error. This chain joins TRBV28 and TRBJ1-2; TRBD1 agrees at 8 bases. Germline values: CDR1 MDHEN, CDR2 SYDVKM. CDR3 length: 13 amino acids. The CDR3 DNA sequence: TGTGCCAGCAGACCCTCAGGGGGCTATGGCCACACCTTC. Translation: CASRPSGGYGHTF.

This sequence joins TRBV5-5 and TRBJ2-6, with D perhaps matching TRBD2 (5 bases). Germline CDR1 is SGHKS and CDR2 is YYEKEE (reference sequence). The CDR3 is made up of 15 amino acids. The germline V and J ends were trimmed by 1 base and 3 bases, with 8 bases remaining between them. The CDR3 bases are TGTGCCAGCAGCTTGTCCGGGAATGGGGCCAACGTCCTGACTTTC. It encodes CASSLSGNGANVLTF.

CDR3 amino acids: CSVGTGTSGTKNIQYF. The CDR3 DNA follows: TGCAGCGTAGGAACCGGGACTAGCGGGACCAAAAACATTCAGTACTTC. The rearrangement joins TRBV29-1 to TRBJ2-4; 13 bases agree with TRBD2. This CDR3 comprises 16 residues. Germline V lookup: CDR1 SQVTM, CDR2 ANQGSEA. V lost 6 bases to trimming and J lost 2 bases; unmatched junction nucleotides: 7.

The rearrangement uses TRBV6-5 and TRBJ1-5; the match to TRBD1 covers 10 bases. Germline V gene data show CDR1 as MNHEY and CDR2 as SVGAGI. The CDR3 is made up of 15 amino acids. Trimming at V came to 7 bases and at J to 2 bases, leaving 5 bases not matched to a gene. The CDR3 DNA reads TGTGCCAGCACTACGACAGGGGGCGGCAATCAGCCCCAGCATTTT. This sequence encodes CASTTTGGGNQPQHF.

J is TRBJ1-1 and V is TRBV30, with D tentatively TRBD1 (6 bases). CDR3 length: 14 amino acids. Deletions cut 4 bases from V and 1 base from J, with 13 bases between. Germline CDR1 and CDR2: GTSNPN and SVGIG (reference sequence). The CDR3 region is CAWKGDGKNTEAFF. The DNA for the CDR3 is TGTGCCTGGAAGGGGGACGGAAAGAACACTGAAGCTTTCTTT.

The chain combines TRBV2 with TRBJ1-5; 7 nucleotides agree with TRBD1. Looked up from germline, CDR1 is SNHLY and CDR2 is FYNNEI. CDR3 length: 14 residues. J gave up 2 bases and V 4 bases, and 2 bases lay outside the gene matches. CDR3 nucleotide sequence: TGTGCCAGCAGTGTTCAGGGGGGCAATCAGCCCCAGCATTTT. This sequence encodes CASSVQGGNQPQHF.

V usage is TRBV28 and J usage is TRBJ2-7; the D call may be TRBD1 or TRBD2 (5 bases each). Trimming took 5 bases from V and 3 from J, leaving 26 bases between them. Germline CDR1 is MDHEN and CDR2 is SYDVKM. The CDR3 length is 18 residues. In nucleotides, the CDR3 is TGTGCCAGCAGTCTAGACCCGGCCGGGACGGGAATAGGCTACGAGCAGTACTTC. Protein sequence: CASSLDPAGTGIGYEQYF.

This chain's CDR3 is CASSPRGGGTDTQYF. CDR3 sequence (DNA): TGTGCCAGCAGCCCCCGGGGGGGCGGCACAGATACGCAGTATTTT. The V call is TRBV5-4, the J call TRBJ2-3; 8 bases fit TRBD2. V dropped 4 bases and J dropped 1; count of bases not matched to a gene: 5. CDR1 and CDR2 (germline): SGHNT, YYREEE (reference sequence). This CDR3 is built from 15 residues.

The chain's CDR3 is CASSSPRQFNSNQPQHF. CDR3 nucleotide sequence: TGTGCCAGTAGTAGCCCCCGGCAGTTCAATAGCAATCAGCCCCAGCATTTT. The rearrangement links TRBV19 to TRBJ1-5, with D unresolved. From germline, CDR1 is LNHDA and CDR2 SQIVND (reference sequence). V lost 4 bases and J lost 0, with 16 bases in between. The CDR3 has 17 residues. Complete variable domain (other parts from reference TRBV19 and TRBJ1-5): DGGITQSPKYLFRKEGQNVTLSCEQNLNHDAMYWYRQDPGQGLRLIYYSQIVNDFQKGDIAEGYSVSREKKESFPLTVTSAQKNPTAFYLCASSSPRQFNSNQPQHFGDGTRLSIL.

This chain links TRBV6-5 with TRBJ2-5; D unclear. V lost 2 bases to trimming and J lost 2 bases, with 12 bases between them. Germline assignment: CDR1 MNHEY and CDR2 SVGAGI. The CDR3 is made up of 15 amino acids. CDR3 amino acids: CASSYGLRRQETQYF. In DNA form, the CDR3 reads TGTGCCAGCAGTTACGGGCTGAGGCGGCAAGAGACCCAGTACTTC.

The chain joins TRBV2 to TRBJ1-4, with unresolved D. Deletions cut 3 bases from V and 8 bases from J, with 13 bases between. This CDR3 spans 14 amino acids. Germline assignment: CDR1 SNHLY and CDR2 FYNNEI. The CDR3 region has the DNA TGTGCCAGCAGTGACCCCCGCGGCCGGGAAAAACTGTTTTTT. It translates to CASSDPRGREKLFF.

V is TRBV6-5 and J is TRBJ2-7; 10 bases line up with TRBD1. Trimming at V came to 1 base and at J to 6 bases, leaving 6 bases not matched to a gene. The CDR3 consists of 15 residues. CDR1 MNHEY and CDR2 SVGAGI come from the germline V gene. The DNA of the CDR3 is TGTGCCAGCAGTTACTTCGGGACAGGGGACAGCGAGCAGTACTTC. This translates into CASSYFGTGDSEQYF.

This chain uses TRBV13 with TRBJ2-3; 10 bases are a match to TRBD1. With 3 bases clipped from V and 2 bases from J, the junction kept 5 bases outside the gene matches. The CDR3 has 16 amino acids. CDR1 and CDR2 from the germline V gene are PRHDT and FYEKMQ (reference sequence). Written as DNA, the CDR3 is TGTGCCAGCAGCTTTGACAGGGGGCCAATCACAGATACGCAGTATTTT. Translating it yields CASSFDRGPITDTQYF. The variable domain in full, completed from reference TRBV13 and TRBJ2-3, reads AAGVIQSPRHLIKEKRETATLKCYPIPRHDTVYWYQQGPGQDPQFLISFYEKMQSDKGSIPDRFSAQQFSDYHSELNMSSLELGDSALYFCASSFDRGPITDTQYFGPGTRLTVL.

This rearrangement joins TRBV15 to TRBJ2-7; TRBD1 matches 7 bases. The CDR3 runs to 13 residues. J lost 10 bases, V lost 4 bases, and 10 bases had no gene match. Germline loops: CDR1 LNHNV, CDR2 YYDKDF (reference sequence). The CDR3 DNA is TGTGCCACCAGCACTCGGGACAGCCTTCTTCAGTACTTC. Its translation: CATSTRDSLLQYF.

The chain links TRBV1 to TRBJ2-7; no check of the table's D call, TRBD2, against the DNA was made. TRBV1 is flagged as a pseudogene. The CDR3 runs 16 residues. CDR3 sequence (DNA): TGCACCAGCAGCCTCGACTCCTCAACCCCCAACTACGAGCAGTACTTC. Its protein is CTSSLDSSTPNYEQYF.

This sequence joins TRBV5-1 and TRBJ1-2; 9 nucleotides match TRBD1. This CDR3 has 14 residues. The junction had 4 bases not matched to a gene; V was cut back by 0 bases and J by 7 bases. Germline loops: CDR1 SGHRS, CDR2 YFSETQ. The CDR3 reads CASSLGTGVGGYTF. In DNA form, the CDR3 reads TGCGCCAGCAGCTTGGGGACAGGGGTCGGTGGCTACACCTTC.

The chain uses TRBV5-1 and TRBJ2-7; possibly TRBD1 for D (5 bases). Germline V gives CDR1 SGHRS, CDR2 YFSETQ. The germline V and J ends were trimmed by 4 bases and 6 bases, with 17 bases remaining between them. The CDR3 covers 14 residues. Here the CDR3 DNA reads TGCGCCAGCAGCCTGGCGCAGGGCTTGAGCGAGCAGTACTTC. Its translation: CASSLAQGLSEQYF.

The chain links TRBV27 to TRBJ1-5; D not certain. The CDR3 has 15 residues. Germline CDR1 reads MNHEY; CDR2 reads SMNVEV (reference sequence). Trimming took 3 bases from V and 3 from J, leaving 12 bases between them. CDR3 protein: CASSFSRGTNQPQHF. CDR3 bases: TGTGCCAGCAGTTTTTCTCGAGGAACCAATCAGCCCCAGCATTTT.